This T cell receptor (beta chain) was recovered during a study of blood T cell repertoires in COVID-19. Study in general: Donors in the United States, Italy and Spain gave samples during acute or convalescent COVID-19.

V was pared by 4 bases and J by 4 bases, with 19 bases between. There are 16 residues in the CDR3. Germline V gives CDR1 SGHTA, CDR2 FQGNSA. Clones were sequenced by immunoSEQ multiplex PCR, and TCRdb holds only the in-frame ones, with some missing. This table holds roughly 310,000 clones, roughly 90% found once. The sample consisted of peripheral blood. The chain combines TRBV7-2 with TRBJ2-5, with D possibly being TRBD2 (5 bases). This TCR was recovered from a woman in her 50s with active or convalescent COVID-19. CDR3 in DNA: TGTGCCAGCAGCTCCCGGCCCCCGGGGTTAGGAGAGACCCAGTACTTC. It yields the protein CASSSRPPGLGETQYF.